This TCR beta chain was recovered during a study of T cells and copy number aberrations in small-cell lung cancer. All donors had upfront surgery without preoperative chemotherapy, radiotherapy or any immunotherapy. Only macrodissected tumor regions expected to provide at least 150 ng DNA were selected. The protocol was immunoSEQ multiplex PCR, while the TCRdb copy is restricted to in-frame clones and leaves out a portion. The sample has approximately 1,300 clones, 70% to 85% seen once. Study observations and caveats: The tissue was entirely formalin-fixed and paraffin-embedded, which is known to produce sequencing artifacts.

V lost 0 bases and J 2 bases, leaving 5 bases between the germline ends. This CDR3 comprises 13 residues. From germline, CDR1 is MNHEY and CDR2 SVGAGI. A few counts support this clone. Its antigen is unidentified. The chain combines TRBV6-5 with TRBJ2-7, with D tentatively TRBD1 (5 bases). This sequence originates from a man aged 55 to 69 with small cell lung cancer. The sample taken for sequencing was tumor tissue. CDR3 in DNA: TGTGCCAGCAGTTACTCGACAGCCTACGAGCAGTACTTC. It is translated as CASSYSTAYEQYF.